The next 30 T cell receptor beta chains were all read from a single sample in a study of monozygotic twins with inflammatory bowel disease. TCRdb reworked the 5' RACE reads into one entry per CDR3 protein, no DNA. The sample data list around 450,000 distinct CDR3 sequences. The sample was blood. The receptors come from a human donor with ulcerative colitis or Crohn's disease, or a healthy co-twin of an affected twin (not recorded which).

This chain uses TRBV6-1 with TRBJ2-5; TCRdb's D call, TRBD1, is unchecked because there is no DNA. The CDR3 consists of 16 residues. Germline-derived CDR1 and CDR2 are MNHNS and SASEGT. CDR3 in amino acids: CASSEPSDRNGETQYF.

V usage is TRBV20-1 and J usage is TRBJ2-1; TCRdb outputs TRBD2, but without DNA this stays unchecked. This CDR3 has 15 amino acids. In germline, CDR1 is DFQATT, CDR2 SNEGSKA (reference sequence). CDR3 sequence: CSAVSRTSGINEQFF.

The chain employs TRBV7-2 and TRBJ2-2; checking the TCRdb D call of TRBD2 is not possible without DNA. Germline V CDR1 and CDR2: SGHTA, FQGNSA. The CDR3 is 16 amino acids. CDR3 in amino acids: CASSTRTSGSSGELFF.

The chain couples TRBV29-1 to TRBJ2-5; the D call of TRBD1 rests on TCRdb alone, since no DNA is present to check it. The CDR3 extends over 12 amino acids. Germline CDR1 is SQVTM and CDR2 is ANQGSEA. The CDR3 loop is CSGGIVGETQYF. The variable domain in full, with the rest retrieved from reference TRBV29-1 and TRBJ2-5, is SAVISQKPSRDICQRGTSLTIQCQVDSQVTMMFWYRQQPGQSLTLIATANQGSEATYESGFVIDKFPISRPNLTFSTLTVSNMSPEDSSIYLCSGGIVGETQYFGPGTRLLVL.

The V call is TRBV30, the J call TRBJ2-7; TCRdb selects TRBD1, and the lack of DNA leaves this call unchecked. The CDR3 length is 17 residues. Germline V gives CDR1 GTSNPN, CDR2 SVGIG (reference sequence). The CDR3 loop is CAWRGPWGQRTNYEQYF.

This chain connects TRBV4-3 to TRBJ2-7; TCRdb selects TRBD2, and the lack of DNA leaves this call unchecked. CDR1 LGHNA and CDR2 YSLEER come from the germline V gene. The CDR3 extends over 15 amino acids. CDR3: CASSQDFGAGYEQYF.

V and J are TRBV4-2 and TRBJ2-1; TCRdb indicates TRBD1, and absent DNA this call remains unverified. This CDR3 is 17 amino acids long. Germline V gene data show CDR1 as LGHNA and CDR2 as YNFKEQ. CDR3 residues: CASSQDRQSPPYNEQFF.

V and J are TRBV20-1 and TRBJ2-2; TCRdb outputs TRBD1, but without DNA this stays unchecked. The CDR3 covers 13 residues. Germline V CDR1 and CDR2: DFQATT, SNEGSKA (reference sequence). The CDR3 region is CSARDPGTGELFF.

The V gene is TRBV7-2, the J gene TRBJ1-5; the TCRdb D gene call, TRBD1, has no DNA to confirm it. CDR3 length equals 15 residues. Germline CDR1 and CDR2: SGHTA and FQGNSA. CDR3 protein: CASSLANRGLQPQHF.

V and J are TRBV5-6 and TRBJ2-2; TCRdb indicates TRBD2, and absent DNA this call remains unverified. The CDR3 length is 14 residues. Germline lookup yields CDR1 SGHDT and CDR2 YYEEEE. The CDR3 sequence is CASSLLRTRGELFF.

The genes are TRBV2 and TRBJ2-7; TCRdb's D call, TRBD1, is unchecked because there is no DNA. The CDR3 covers 11 residues. The germline CDR1 and CDR2 sequences are SNHLY and FYNNEI. CDR3 sequence reads: CASDRGNEQYF.

CDR3 in amino acids: CASSAGTENTGELFF. The chain combines TRBV12-3 or TRBV12-4 with TRBJ2-2; TCRdb returns TRBD1, unconfirmable since there is no DNA. This CDR3 has 15 amino acids.

This sequence joins TRBV9 and TRBJ1-2; TCRdb outputs TRBD1, but without DNA this stays unchecked. CDR1 and CDR2 from the germline V gene are SGDLS and YYNGEE. This CDR3 is built from 15 residues. The CDR3 protein is CASSVGWDSSGGYTF.

The rearrangement links TRBV10-3 to TRBJ1-5. CDR3 size: 14 residues. Germline CDR1 is ENHRY and CDR2 is SYGVKD. CDR3 loop: CAISEKQFGQPQHF.

This chain joins TRBV20-1 and TRBJ1-2; TCRdb proposes TRBD1, but this gene call is untestable without DNA. The CDR3 loop spans 12 amino acids. In germline, CDR1 is DFQATT, CDR2 SNEGSKA (reference sequence). The CDR3 sequence is CSAAGQKTGYTF.

The chain joins TRBV20-1 to TRBJ2-1; the D call of TRBD1 rests on TCRdb alone, since no DNA is present to check it. Germline CDR1 and CDR2: DFQATT and SNEGSKA (reference sequence). This CDR3 has 11 amino acids. The CDR3 protein is CSAWTGLEQFF.

This CDR3 reads CASSTQTGNTGELFF. The rearrangement uses TRBV6-1 and TRBJ2-2. This CDR3 is built from 15 residues. Germline values: CDR1 MNHNS, CDR2 SASEGT.

This rearrangement joins TRBV10-3 to TRBJ2-2. Germline lookup yields CDR1 ENHRY and CDR2 SYGVKD. The CDR3 loop spans 11 amino acids. CDR3 protein: CATGDIGELFF.

The CDR3: CASSQGLTTDTQYF. This rearrangement joins TRBV4-3 to TRBJ2-3. The CDR3 has 14 amino acids. From germline, CDR1 is LGHNA and CDR2 YSLEER.

The chain carries TRBV6-1 and TRBJ2-7; with no DNA, the TCRdb D assignment of TRBD2 cannot be verified. CDR1 and CDR2 (germline): MNHNS, SASEGT. The CDR3 spans 15 residues. The CDR3 spells CASSPSWNRNYEQYF.

The chain links TRBV4-3 to TRBJ1-6; without DNA, the TCRdb call of TRBD1 cannot be checked. This CDR3 contains 14 residues. From germline, CDR1 is LGHNA and CDR2 YSLEER. The CDR3 sequence: CASSSGTLGSPLHF.

This chain connects TRBV5-1 to TRBJ2-1; there is no DNA to check the TCRdb D call of TRBD1. Germline CDR1 reads SGHRS; CDR2 reads YFSETQ. The CDR3 length is 16 residues. The CDR3 spells CASSVRQGSVLNEQFF.

The genes are TRBV5-1 and TRBJ2-2; the D gene TCRdb calls, TRBD1, cannot be checked with no DNA. This CDR3 region has 15 residues. CDR1 and CDR2 from the germline V gene are SGHRS and YFSETQ. CDR3 in amino acids: CASSLQGGAAGELFF.

This chain connects TRBV6-5 to TRBJ2-3; there is no DNA to check the TCRdb D call of TRBD2. The germline V gene encodes CDR1 MNHEY and CDR2 SVGAGI. The CDR3 consists of 16 residues. CDR3 sequence reads: CASSYSGLANTDTQYF.

The V and J genes are TRBV4-3 and TRBJ2-4; the D call of TRBD1 rests on TCRdb alone, since no DNA is present to check it. The CDR3 spans 18 residues. The germline gives CDR1 LGHNA, CDR2 YSLEER. The CDR3 sequence is CASSQIYTGEVAKNIQYF.

The V call is TRBV10-3, the J call TRBJ2-7; the TRBD1 assignment by TCRdb is unverifiable without DNA. This CDR3 is 14 amino acids long. Per germline, CDR1 ENHRY and CDR2 SYGVKD. CDR3 loop: CAISAGTGYYEQYF.

This chain connects TRBV12-5 to TRBJ2-1; TCRdb picks TRBD2, but there is no DNA to check that call. The CDR3 is 13 residues long. Germline lookup yields CDR1 LGHNT and CDR2 FRNRAP. The CDR3: CASERVGYNEQFF.

The chain carries TRBV19 and TRBJ1-5; TCRdb lists TRBD1, though no DNA is available to test this call. Germline V gene data show CDR1 as LNHDA and CDR2 as SQIVND (reference sequence). There are 14 residues in the CDR3. CDR3 protein: CASTPAGSNQPQHF.

V usage is TRBV20-1 and J usage is TRBJ2-2; no DNA is available, so the TRBD1 call from TCRdb remains unchecked. The germline V gene has CDR1 DFQATT and CDR2 SNEGSKA (reference sequence). This CDR3 has 13 residues. The chain's CDR3 is CSARTGVTGELFF.

The CDR3 here is CSVENPDTQYF. The chain recombines TRBV29-1 with TRBJ2-3. Germline assignment: CDR1 SQVTM and CDR2 ANQGSEA. This CDR3 is built from 11 residues.